The 8 T cell receptor beta chains below all came from one sample that was sequenced in a study of cytomegalovirus exposure and HLA in healthy donors. In the PCR, 60 Vbeta and 13 Jbeta primers were used. Clones were sequenced by immunoSEQ multiplex PCR, and TCRdb holds only the in-frame ones, with some missing. Here the sample spans around 150,000 clones, 55% to 80% being singletons. What was sequenced was PBMCs. These receptors originate from a young woman in good health and CMV-seropositive.

This clone occurred a few times. The chain joins TRBV18 to TRBJ1-6; D gene unclear. Trimming removed 6 bases at V and 10 bases at J, with 16 bases between. This CDR3 is 14 amino acids long. CDR1 and CDR2 (germline): KGHSH, LQKENI. The DNA for the CDR3 is TGTGCCAGCTCTCGCGACACGCGGGAATCACCCCTCCACTTT. This gives the protein CASSRDTRESPLHF.

This clone showed up just once. This rearrangement joins TRBV2 to TRBJ1-2, with 7 bases fitting TRBD1. V lost 9 bases and J lost 7; bases outside the gene matches: 11. Germline V lookup: CDR1 SNHLY, CDR2 FYNNEI. This CDR3 is 13 amino acids long. The CDR3 DNA reads as TGTGCCAGGGTAGACAGGGTATCTGGTGGCTACACCTTC. Translated, it gives CARVDRVSGGYTF.

This clone was seen only a few times. This chain joins TRBV27 and TRBJ1-1; D is undetermined. V dropped 4 bases and J dropped 8 bases, with 17 bases sitting between them. The germline CDR1 and CDR2 sequences are MNHEY and SMNVEV (reference sequence). The CDR3 runs 14 residues. The CDR3 DNA reads as TGTGCCAGCAGTTCCTACCCCCTCCCTTCGGAAGCTTTCTTT. Its protein product is CASSSYPLPSEAFF.

V and J are TRBV7-2 and TRBJ1-5; D gene ambiguous. Germline assignment: CDR1 SGHTA and CDR2 FQGNSA. V was clipped by 0 bases and J by 9 bases, with 9 bases between them. CDR3 length: 13 residues. The CDR3: CASSLADMGPQHF. For the CDR3, the DNA is TGTGCCAGCAGCTTAGCTGACATGGGGCCCCAGCATTTT.

This chain links TRBV5-1 with TRBJ2-3; 11 bases agree with TRBD2. This CDR3 comprises 15 residues. Germline CDR1 and CDR2: SGHRS and YFSETQ. J lost 4 bases, V lost 5 bases, and 6 bases had no gene match. The CDR3 reads CASSPPSGRSDTQYF. The CDR3 nucleotides read TGCGCCAGCAGTCCACCTAGCGGGAGGTCAGATACGCAGTATTTT.

Turning to this clone: The germline gene is not matched at one end of the junction; a read error may be the cause. Different DNA sequences within this sample yield the same CDR3. This rearrangement joins TRBV7-8 to TRBJ2-7, with D possibly TRBD1 on 6 matching bases. Germline V gene sequence: CDR1 SGHVS, CDR2 FQNEAQ. This CDR3 region has 19 residues. The CDR3 DNA reads as TGCGCCAGCAGTGAGAAACACAGGGTGACCAACGAAAGGCCCTACGAGCAGTACTTC. This codes for CASSEKHRVTNERPYEQYF.

V usage is TRBV28 and J usage is TRBJ1-1; D possibly corresponds to TRBD1 (5 bases). The CDR3 loop spans 13 amino acids. V lost 8 bases and J lost 5, with 15 bases in between. Germline-derived CDR1 and CDR2 are MDHEN and SYDVKM. The CDR3 sequence: CASPAPGGTEAFF. CDR3 DNA sequence: TGTGCCAGCCCCGCCCCGGGGGGAACTGAAGCTTTCTTT.

The chain employs TRBV7-9 and TRBJ2-7; D unresolved. The CDR3 runs to 11 residues. Germline V lookup: CDR1 SEHNR, CDR2 FQNEAQ (reference sequence). Trimming removed 6 bases at V and 3 bases at J, with 6 bases between. The CDR3 nucleotides read TGTGCCAGCAGTACCAGCTACGAGCAGTACTTC. Encoded protein: CASSTSYEQYF.